Each of the 24 T cell receptor beta chains below was sequenced from the same sample in a study of glioma-infiltrating T cells after dendritic cell vaccination. Profiled with immunoSEQ multiplex PCR; TCRdb holds only in-frame clones, not every one. The table has tens of thousands of clones, about nine tenths seen once. This specimen was blood, taken before dendritic cell vaccination. The receptors derive from a human donor with glioblastoma.

The rearrangement links TRBV7-6 to TRBJ2-7; D is uncertain. Per germline, CDR1 SGHVS and CDR2 FNYEAQ. CDR3 length: 15 residues. Trimming took off 4 bases at V and 2 bases at J, with 15 bases between the two ends. CDR3 in DNA: TGTGCCAGCAGCTCCGTCTCGTCTGAGGCCTACGAGCAGTACTTC. This gives the protein CASSSVSSEAYEQYF.

This clone was seen a few times. DNA for the CDR3: TGTGCCAGCGGAGACGGGGAACCATATGGCTACACCTTC. The encoded protein is CASGDGEPYGYTF. The chain is built from TRBV6-6 and TRBJ1-2; D not resolved. V lost 8 bases and J lost 5, with 15 bases in between. The CDR3 consists of 13 residues. Germline V CDR1 and CDR2: MNHNY, SVGAGI (reference sequence).

A single count supports this clone. The V and J genes are TRBV19 and TRBJ2-1; 9 nucleotides match TRBD1. CDR1 and CDR2 (germline): LNHDA, SQIVND (reference sequence). The V segment lost 6 bases and the J segment 9 bases; nucleotides outside the gene matches: 3. The CDR3 is made up of 12 amino acids. CDR3 sequence (DNA): TGTGCCAGTAGCAAGACAGGGGGTGAGCAGTTCTTC. Amino acids: CASSKTGGEQFF. Complete variable domain (other parts from reference TRBV19 and TRBJ2-1): DGGITQSPKYLFRKEGQNVTLSCEQNLNHDAMYWYRQDPGQGLRLIYYSQIVNDFQKGDIAEGYSVSREKKESFPLTVTSAQKNPTAFYLCASSKTGGEQFFGPGTRLTVL.

The chain joins TRBV7-9 to TRBJ1-2, with D possibly matching TRBD1 (6 bases). Germline CDR1 and CDR2: SEHNR and FQNEAQ (reference sequence). Trimming pared 5 bases from V and 0 bases from J, leaving 16 bases between. The length of the CDR3 is 16 residues. This chain's CDR3 is CASSTTTGISNYGYTF. The DNA of the CDR3 is TGTGCCAGCAGCACCACAACAGGGATTTCTAACTATGGCTACACCTTC.

This clone came up once. This rearrangement joins TRBV7-9 to TRBJ2-5, with D possibly TRBD1 on 5 matching bases. CDR1 is SEHNR and CDR2 is FQNEAQ in the germline V gene (reference sequence). Trimming took 3 bases from V and 5 from J, leaving 16 bases between them. The CDR3 extends over 15 amino acids. The CDR3 loop reads CASSFRQGASETQYF. The CDR3, as DNA: TGTGCCAGCAGCTTTAGGCAAGGGGCGAGCGAGACCCAGTACTTC.

The gene calls are TRBV7-9 and TRBJ1-5; TRBD1 matches at 10 bases. The CDR3 runs 14 residues. Germline CDR1 reads SEHNR; CDR2 reads FQNEAQ (reference sequence). J gave up 7 bases and V 5 bases, and 5 bases lay outside the gene matches. The CDR3: CASSPGQGMQPQHF. The CDR3 bases are TGTGCCAGCAGCCCGGGACAGGGGATGCAGCCCCAGCATTTT.

The rearrangement joins TRBV15 to TRBJ1-2, with D hard to call. This CDR3 is 14 amino acids long. V was trimmed by 0 bases and J by 7 bases, leaving 12 bases between them. Germline V gives CDR1 LNHNV, CDR2 YYDKDF (reference sequence). CDR3 nucleotides: TGTGCCACCAGCAGAGATTTGTTGGGCTTTGGCTACACCTTC. It codes for CATSRDLLGFGYTF. Variable domain in full (rest from reference TRBV15 and TRBJ1-2): DAMVIQNPRYQVTQFGKPVTLSCSQTLNHNVMYWYQQKSSQAPKLLFHYYDKDFNNEADTPDNFQSRRPNTSFCFLDIRSPGLGDTAMYLCATSRDLLGFGYTFGSGTRLTVV.

This clone occurred a few times. The chain has TRBV7-6 and TRBJ2-2, with TRBD2 as a possible D gene (5 bases). Germline V gene lookup returns CDR1 SGHVS and CDR2 FNYEAQ. V was cut by 1 base and J by 7 bases, with 7 bases left in between. The CDR3 spans 13 residues. The CDR3, as DNA: TGTGCCAGCAGCTTAGTGGGGAGCGGGGAGCTGTTTTTT. Translation: CASSLVGSGELFF.

CDR3 in amino acids: CASSEYRRVNEKLFF. CDR3 bases: TGTGCCAGCAGCGAATACAGGCGAGTTAATGAAAAACTGTTTTTT. The chain uses TRBV7-6 and TRBJ1-4, with a weak D call TRBD1 (5 bases). The CDR3 sequence is 15 residues long. CDR1 SGHVS and CDR2 FNYEAQ come from the germline V gene. V lost 5 bases, J lost 4 bases, and 14 bases lay in between.

The CDR3 sequence is CASSPQETQYF. In DNA form, the CDR3 reads TGTGCCAGCAGCCCACAAGAGACCCAGTACTTC. The rearrangement links TRBV7-6 to TRBJ2-5; the D is unclear. This CDR3 is 11 amino acids long. The germline gives CDR1 SGHVS, CDR2 FNYEAQ. The V and J ends lost 5 bases and 2 bases respectively, with 3 bases between them.

This rearrangement joins TRBV5-4 to TRBJ2-1, with TRBD1 identical over 7 bases. In germline, CDR1 is SGHNT, CDR2 YYREEE (reference sequence). After removal of 2 bases from V and 2 bases from J, the junction contained 4 bases not matched to a gene. The CDR3 spans 15 residues. The CDR3 DNA follows: TGTGCCAGCAGCTTAGGGGGCTATACCTACAATGAGCAGTTCTTC. Translation gives CASSLGGYTYNEQFF.

V gene TRBV5-6 combines with J gene TRBJ2-5, with 7 bases lining up with TRBD2. Trimming at V came to 3 bases and at J to 3 bases, leaving 8 bases not matched to a gene. The CDR3 extends over 15 amino acids. Germline V gene sequence: CDR1 SGHDT, CDR2 YYEEEE. The CDR3 DNA is TGTGCCAGCAGCTACCTCGGACTAGTAGAAGAGACCCAGTACTTC. Translating it yields CASSYLGLVEETQYF.

The chain recombines TRBV2 with TRBJ1-5; 7 bases are a match to TRBD1. In germline, CDR1 is SNHLY, CDR2 FYNNEI. Germline trimming cut 5 bases from V and 3 bases from J; bases unmatched to any gene: 4. The CDR3 consists of 14 residues. This CDR3 is CASSSQGLNQPQHF. The DNA for the CDR3 is TGTGCCAGCAGTTCACAGGGGCTCAATCAGCCCCAGCATTTT.

The chain combines TRBV7-9 with TRBJ2-1; 11 positions match TRBD2. The trim removed 6 bases at V and 8 bases at J, leaving 9 bases unmatched. The CDR3 sequence is 15 residues long. Germline loops: CDR1 SEHNR, CDR2 FQNEAQ (reference sequence). The CDR3 loop is CASSFTLLAGDEQFF. The CDR3 coding sequence is TGTGCCAGCAGTTTTACCCTACTAGCGGGGGATGAGCAGTTCTTC.

This clone appeared once. CDR3 coding DNA: TGCGCCAGCAGCCTGTTGAGGCGGGAGACGGATACGCAGTATTTT. Its translation: CASSLLRRETDTQYF. The chain is built from TRBV4-1 and TRBJ2-3; TRBD2 agrees at 7 bases. Trimming cost V 4 bases and J 6 bases; bases outside gene matches: 10. Germline lookup yields CDR1 MGHRA and CDR2 YSYEKL. The CDR3 consists of 15 residues.

This clone was recorded once. The V and J genes are TRBV7-3 and TRBJ2-3; a possible D gene is TRBD2 (7 bases). Germline V gives CDR1 SGHTA, CDR2 FQGTGA. Trimming removed 0 bases at V and 1 base at J, with 17 bases between. This CDR3 contains 18 residues. This CDR3 reads CASSLTGGGLAGTDTQYF. The CDR3 nucleotides are TGTGCCAGCAGCTTAACAGGGGGGGGGCTAGCGGGCACAGATACGCAGTATTTT.

This clone has only one observation. J is TRBJ1-6 and V is TRBV6-1; weak D call: TRBD1 (5 bases). With 1 base removed from V and 0 bases from J, the gap between germline ends came to 19 bases. There are 20 residues in the CDR3. The germline gives CDR1 MNHNS, CDR2 SASEGT. The DNA of the CDR3 is TGTGCCAGCAGTGAAGGTGGACACTGGAGGGCAAGCTCCTATAATTCACCCCTCCACTTT. As protein: CASSEGGHWRASSYNSPLHF.

This chain connects TRBV2 to TRBJ2-1, with 8 bases identical to TRBD2. V shed 6 bases, J shed 7 bases, and the junction held 8 bases outside the gene matches. CDR1 and CDR2 (germline): SNHLY, FYNNEI. The CDR3 is made up of 14 amino acids. CDR3 amino acids: CASRQREFGNEQFF. As DNA, the CDR3 is TGTGCCAGCAGGCAGCGGGAGTTTGGAAATGAGCAGTTCTTC. The full variable domain, completed using reference TRBV2 and TRBJ2-1, is EPEVTQTPSHQVTQMGQEVILRCVPISNHLYFYWYRQILGQKVEFLVSFYNNEISEKSEIFDDQFSVERPDGSNFTLKIRSTKLEDSAMYFCASRQREFGNEQFFGPGTRLTVL.

The rearrangement links TRBV7-2 to TRBJ2-5; 10 bases are a match to TRBD2. V lost 3 bases and J lost 4; bases outside the gene matches: 5. Germline CDR1 is SGHTA and CDR2 is FQGNSA. The CDR3 totals 15 residues. The chain's CDR3 is CASSLGTSASETQYF. For the CDR3, the DNA is TGTGCCAGCAGCTTGGGGACTAGCGCATCAGAGACCCAGTACTTC.

This chain links TRBV27 with TRBJ1-5; TRBD1 matches 9 bases. Germline CDR1 reads MNHEY; CDR2 reads SMNVEV (reference sequence). With 2 bases clipped from V and 5 bases from J, the junction kept 1 base outside the gene matches. There are 14 residues in the CDR3. The CDR3 nucleotides are TGTGCCAGCAGTTTAGACAGGGGGTATCAGCCCCAGCATTTT. This sequence encodes CASSLDRGYQPQHF.

J is TRBJ2-7 and V is TRBV25-1; 8 bases are shared with TRBD1. This CDR3 region has 13 residues. Germline V gene lookup returns CDR1 MGHDK and CDR2 SYGVNS. The trim removed 5 bases at V and 4 bases at J, leaving 4 bases unmatched. The chain's CDR3 is CASSQGAAYEQYF. In DNA, the CDR3 is TGTGCCAGCAGTCAGGGGGCCGCGTACGAGCAGTACTTC.

This CDR3 is CASSLAGGFSDTQYF. The CDR3 coding sequence is TGTGCCAGCAGCTTAGCGGGGGGTTTTTCAGATACGCAGTATTTT. The chain uses TRBV9 and TRBJ2-3; 10 bases fit TRBD2. The length of the CDR3 is 15 residues. Trimming removed 4 bases from V and 4 bases from J; junction bases left unmatched: 6. CDR1 and CDR2 from the germline V gene are SGDLS and YYNGEE.

This clone was seen once. The chain joins TRBV7-9 to TRBJ2-2; 7 bases agree with TRBD1. The CDR3 extends over 14 amino acids. The V gene's germline CDR1 is SEHNR and CDR2 FQNEAQ (reference sequence). V gave up 7 bases and J gave up 4 bases; unmatched junction bases: 6. The CDR3: CASNDRAPTGELFF. CDR3 nucleotide sequence: TGTGCCAGCAACGACAGGGCGCCCACCGGGGAGCTGTTTTTT. Filled out from reference TRBV7-9 and TRBJ2-2, the complete variable domain reads DTGVSQNPRHKITKRGQNVTFRCDPISEHNRLYWYRQTLGQGPEFLTYFQNEAQLEKSRLLSDRFSAERPKGSFSTLEIQRTEQGDSAMYLCASNDRAPTGELFFGEGSRLTVL.

There are a few counts of this clone. The chain recombines TRBV4-1 with TRBJ1-2; 7 bases agree with TRBD1. In germline, CDR1 is MGHRA, CDR2 YSYEKL. This CDR3 contains 15 residues. V was pared by 4 bases and J by 3 bases, with 8 bases of the junction left unmatched. Here the CDR3 reads CASSPWTGEHYGYTF. Here the CDR3 DNA reads TGCGCCAGCAGCCCCTGGACAGGTGAACACTATGGCTACACCTTC.